One sample yielded the 8 T cell receptor beta chains listed below, sequenced in a study of blood T cell repertoires in COVID-19. Sequenced by immunoSEQ multiplex PCR; TCRdb stores in-frame clones only, minus some. Here the sample spans roughly 70,000 clones, over 60% being singletons. Specimen: peripheral blood. The receptors come from a man between 60 and 75 years old with COVID-19, enrolled during active disease.

The chain uses TRBV7-9 and TRBJ2-7; 9 bases align to TRBD2. Germline V gene sequence: CDR1 SEHNR, CDR2 FQNEAQ (reference sequence). Trimming cost V 3 bases and J 3 bases; bases outside gene matches: 3. The CDR3 is 14 residues long. CDR3 region: CASSLGGGVYEQYF. In nucleotides, the CDR3 is TGTGCCAGCAGCTTGGGCGGGGGGGTCTACGAGCAGTACTTC.

The chain combines TRBV7-2 with TRBJ1-3; D not resolved. With 2 bases removed from V and 2 bases from J, the gap between germline ends came to 7 bases. CDR1 and CDR2 (germline): SGHTA, FQGNSA. This CDR3 is 14 amino acids long. CDR3 in DNA: TGTGCCAGCAGCTTATGGAGCACTGGAAACACCATATATTTT. This translates into CASSLWSTGNTIYF.

This chain uses TRBV30 with TRBJ1-5, with D unclear. V dropped 0 bases and J dropped 4 bases, with 10 bases sitting between them. There are 14 residues in the CDR3. Per the germline V gene, CDR1 is GTSNPN and CDR2 is SVGIG (reference sequence). DNA for the CDR3: TGTGCCTGGAGTGTAAAACAGAAAAATCAGCCCCAGCATTTT. This encodes CAWSVKQKNQPQHF.

V and J are TRBV6-1 and TRBJ2-3; TRBD2 matches at 7 bases. CDR1 and CDR2 (germline): MNHNS, SASEGT. The trim removed 4 bases at V and 2 bases at J, leaving 12 bases unmatched. The CDR3 loop spans 17 amino acids. Written as DNA, the CDR3 is TGTGCCAGCAGTGGAAGGGACTACCGGGTATTCACAGATACGCAGTATTTT. This codes for CASSGRDYRVFTDTQYF.

The chain uses TRBV4-1 and TRBJ2-3; D might be TRBD1 (6 bases). This CDR3 region has 16 residues. V dropped 0 bases and J dropped 2 bases, with 12 bases sitting between them. Germline loops: CDR1 MGHRA, CDR2 YSYEKL. CDR3 in amino acids: CASSQEPGHNTDTQYF. As DNA, the CDR3 is TGCGCCAGCAGCCAAGAACCGGGACATAACACAGATACGCAGTATTTT.

Notes on this clone: Different DNA sequences within this sample yield the same CDR3. The V gene is TRBV7-9, the J gene TRBJ2-3; D is undetermined. This CDR3 region has 12 residues. Trimming pared 5 bases from V and 5 bases from J, leaving 8 bases between. CDR1 is SEHNR and CDR2 is FQNEAQ in the germline V gene (reference sequence). The CDR3 loop reads CASSPSGDTQYF. The DNA of the CDR3 is TGTGCCAGCAGCCCATCGGGAGATACGCAGTATTTT.

The chain recombines TRBV6-4 with TRBJ1-1; the D is unclear. Germline V CDR1 and CDR2: MRHNA, SNTAGT. Trimming shortened V by 5 bases and J by 6 bases, and 16 bases separated the two germline ends. The CDR3 extends over 14 amino acids. CDR3 DNA sequence: TGTGCCAGCAGTCCTAGATTTCCAATGGCTGAAGCTTTCTTT. Translated: CASSPRFPMAEAFF.

The chain carries TRBV28 and TRBJ2-3; 11 nucleotides align to TRBD2. V lost 7 bases to trimming and J lost 0 bases; unmatched junction nucleotides: 12. This CDR3 region has 18 residues. From germline, CDR1 is MDHEN and CDR2 SYDVKM. The CDR3 reads CASTVMTSGALSTDTQYF. CDR3 DNA: TGTGCCAGCACAGTTATGACTAGCGGGGCACTTAGCACAGATACGCAGTATTTT.